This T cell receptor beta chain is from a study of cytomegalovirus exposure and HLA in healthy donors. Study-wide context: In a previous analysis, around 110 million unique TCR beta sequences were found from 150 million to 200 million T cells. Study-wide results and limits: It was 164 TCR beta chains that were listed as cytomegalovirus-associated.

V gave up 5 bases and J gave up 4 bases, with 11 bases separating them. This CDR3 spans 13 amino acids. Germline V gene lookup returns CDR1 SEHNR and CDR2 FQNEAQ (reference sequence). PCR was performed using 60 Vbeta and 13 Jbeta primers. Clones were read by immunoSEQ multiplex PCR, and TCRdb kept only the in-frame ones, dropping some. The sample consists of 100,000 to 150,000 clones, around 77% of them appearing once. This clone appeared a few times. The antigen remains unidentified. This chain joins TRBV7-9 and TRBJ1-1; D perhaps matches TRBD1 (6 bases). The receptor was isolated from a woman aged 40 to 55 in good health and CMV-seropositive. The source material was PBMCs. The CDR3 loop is CASSEGHPTEAFF. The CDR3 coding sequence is TGTGCCAGCAGCGAGGGACATCCCACTGAAGCTTTCTTT. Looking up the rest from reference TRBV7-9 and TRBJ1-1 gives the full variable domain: DTGVSQNPRHKITKRGQNVTFRCDPISEHNRLYWYRQTLGQGPEFLTYFQNEAQLEKSRLLSDRFSAERPKGSFSTLEIQRTEQGDSAMYLCASSEGHPTEAFFGQGTRLTVV.